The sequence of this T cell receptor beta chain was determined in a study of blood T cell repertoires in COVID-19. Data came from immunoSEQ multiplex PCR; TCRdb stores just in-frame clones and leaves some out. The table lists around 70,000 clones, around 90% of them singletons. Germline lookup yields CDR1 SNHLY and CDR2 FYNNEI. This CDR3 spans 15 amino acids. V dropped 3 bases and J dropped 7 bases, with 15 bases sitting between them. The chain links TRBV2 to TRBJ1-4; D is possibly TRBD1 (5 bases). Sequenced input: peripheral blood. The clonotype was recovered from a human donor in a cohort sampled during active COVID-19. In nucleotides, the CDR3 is TGTGCCAGCAGTGACGGCGGGGGATTGAGTGAAAAACTGTTTTTT. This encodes CASSDGGGLSEKLFF.